Listed here are 10 T cell receptor beta chains from one sample, sequenced in a study of T-cell reconstitution after alpha-beta-depleted transplantation in children. As it was prepared, the TCRbeta library received unique molecular identifiers. TCRdb re-derived calls from the PCR reads in MiXCR, one entry per CDR3 protein. The profile shows approximately 500,000 distinct CDR3 sequences, around 27% of them singletons. The specimen comprised PBMCs, sampled before TCRalphabeta/CD19-depleted stem cell transplant. The receptors stem from a boy younger than two with Wiskott-Aldrich syndrome, due to receive a stem cell transplant.

The chain uses TRBV5-1 and TRBJ2-5; 8 nucleotides match TRBD1. The trim removed 4 bases at V and 5 bases at J, leaving 7 bases unmatched. The CDR3 has 14 amino acids. In germline, CDR1 is SGHRS, CDR2 YFSETQ. For the CDR3, the DNA is TGCGCCAGCAGCCGACAGGGGTCCGGGGAGACCCAGTACTTC. Its translation: CASSRQGSGETQYF.

This clonotype occurred a few times. The chain joins TRBV5-1 to TRBJ2-1, with TRBD2 matching 8 bases. Germline-derived CDR1 and CDR2 are SGHRS and YFSETQ. With V trimmed by 0 bases and J by 4 bases, 12 bases remained unmatched. The CDR3 covers 18 residues. In nucleotides, the CDR3 is TGCGCCAGCAGCTTGGACGGTAGGAGCGGGAGTTTGTACAATGAGCAGTTCTTC. It is translated as CASSLDGRSGSLYNEQFF. The entire variable domain, with the rest obtained from reference TRBV5-1 and TRBJ2-1, is as follows: KAGVTQTPRYLIKTRGQQVTLSCSPISGHRSVSWYQQTPGQGLQFLFEYFSETQRNKGNFPGRFSGRQFSNSRSEMNVSTLELGDSALYLCASSLDGRSGSLYNEQFFGPGTRLTVL.

The chain joins TRBV4-1 to TRBJ2-7; D is unclear. Germline V gene sequence: CDR1 MGHRA, CDR2 YSYEKL. The CDR3 consists of 16 residues. V lost 3 bases to trimming and J lost 1 base, with 16 bases between them. The CDR3 protein is CASSQRMGLASYEQYF. CDR3 DNA: TGCGCCAGCAGCCAGAGGATGGGTTTAGCATCCTACGAGCAGTACTTC.

This clonotype was counted only a few times. This chain connects TRBV20-1 to TRBJ2-3; D call uncertain. CDR1 DFQATT and CDR2 SNEGSKA come from the germline V gene (reference sequence). Trimming removed 1 base at V and 4 bases at J, with 6 bases between. This CDR3 contains 12 residues. This CDR3 reads CSARVIADTQYF. Written as DNA, the CDR3 is TGCAGTGCTAGAGTTATCGCAGATACGCAGTATTTT.

The chain uses TRBV5-1 and TRBJ2-1, with a weak D call TRBD1 (6 bases). V dropped 2 bases and J dropped 8 bases, with 14 bases sitting between them. The CDR3 is 14 residues long. CDR1 is SGHRS and CDR2 is YFSETQ in the germline V gene. The CDR3, as DNA: TGCGCCAGCAGCTTCCGGGACATTTCGTATGAGCAGTTCTTC. Its protein is CASSFRDISYEQFF.

The chain uses TRBV7-3 and TRBJ2-1; TRBD1 is a possible D gene (8 bases). Germline V gene data show CDR1 as SGHTA and CDR2 as FQGTGA. This CDR3 is 18 amino acids long. With 6 bases removed from V and 0 bases from J, the gap between germline ends came to 21 bases. This chain's CDR3 is CASSPRGGQAASYNEQFF. The CDR3 DNA follows: TGTGCCAGCAGTCCAAGGGGGGGACAGGCCGCCTCCTACAATGAGCAGTTCTTC.

This clonotype was counted only a few times. The V gene is TRBV7-2, the J gene TRBJ2-5, with D tentatively TRBD2 (5 bases). Germline CDR1 reads SGHTA; CDR2 reads FQGNSA. This CDR3 is 14 amino acids long. Trimming took off 1 base at V and 5 bases at J, with 11 bases between the two ends. CDR3 DNA sequence: TGTGCCAGCAGCTTAGGACTATCTGGGGAGACCCAGTACTTC. It specifies CASSLGLSGETQYF.

This clonotype turned up a few times. CDR3 bases: TGTGCCAGCAGTTTAAGGCAGGGGTCTGCTCCCCTCCACTTT. Residues: CASSLRQGSAPLHF. This sequence joins TRBV12-3 or TRBV12-4 and TRBJ1-6, with D perhaps TRBD1 (6 bases). The CDR3 has 14 residues. V was trimmed by 2 bases and J by 13 bases, leaving 15 bases between them.

In its sample, this clonotype was seen a few times. The chain's CDR3 is CASSARTGRYLNEQFF. CDR3 sequence (DNA): TGTGCCAGCAGCGCCCGGACAGGGCGGTACCTGAATGAGCAGTTCTTC. This chain uses TRBV7-2 with TRBJ2-1, with 8 positions matching TRBD1. Germline loops: CDR1 SGHTA, CDR2 FQGNSA. This CDR3 has 16 residues. Losses at the gene ends were 5 bases for V and 7 bases for J; bases not matched to a gene: 13.

This rearrangement joins TRBV5-1 to TRBJ2-1, with 8 bases fitting TRBD2. Germline V CDR1 and CDR2: SGHRS, YFSETQ. The CDR3 covers 17 residues. Trimming took 6 bases from V and 3 from J; bases not matched to a gene: 14. The CDR3 is CASNFLAGRSYYNEQFF. The CDR3 coding sequence is TGCGCCAGCAATTTTCTAGCGGGCAGATCCTACTACAATGAGCAGTTCTTC.